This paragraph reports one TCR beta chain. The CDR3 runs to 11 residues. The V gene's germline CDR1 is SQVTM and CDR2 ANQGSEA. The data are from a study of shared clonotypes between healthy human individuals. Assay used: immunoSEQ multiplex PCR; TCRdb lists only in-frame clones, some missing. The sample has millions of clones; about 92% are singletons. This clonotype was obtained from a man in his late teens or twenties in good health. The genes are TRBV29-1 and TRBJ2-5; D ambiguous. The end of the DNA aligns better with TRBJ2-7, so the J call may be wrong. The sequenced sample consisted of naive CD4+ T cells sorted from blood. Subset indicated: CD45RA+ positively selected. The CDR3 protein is CSGGSSYEQYF. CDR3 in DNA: TGCAGCGGGGGTTCATCCTACGAGCAGTACTTC.